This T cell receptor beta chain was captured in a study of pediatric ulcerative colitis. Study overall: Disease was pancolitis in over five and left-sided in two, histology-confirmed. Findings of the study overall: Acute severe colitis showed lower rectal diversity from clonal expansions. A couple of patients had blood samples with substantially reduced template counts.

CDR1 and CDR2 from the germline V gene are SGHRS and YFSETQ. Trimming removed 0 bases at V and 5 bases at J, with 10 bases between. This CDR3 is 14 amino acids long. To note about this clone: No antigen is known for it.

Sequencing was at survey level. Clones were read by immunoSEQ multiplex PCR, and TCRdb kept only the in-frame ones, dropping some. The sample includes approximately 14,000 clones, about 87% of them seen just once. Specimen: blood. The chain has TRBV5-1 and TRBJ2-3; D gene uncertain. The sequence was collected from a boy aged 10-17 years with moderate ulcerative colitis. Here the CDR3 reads CASSLDRLVDTQYF. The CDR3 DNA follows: TGCGCCAGCAGCTTGGACCGGTTAGTAGATACGCAGTATTTT.